Each of the 3 T cell receptor beta chains below was sequenced from the same sample in a study of graft-versus-host responses after intestinal transplantation. Sequencing used immunoSEQ multiplex PCR; TCRdb keeps in-frame clones, though not all of them. The sample carries 70,000 to 80,000 clones, 90% recorded once. These TCRs are of unknown antigen specificity. Sequencing used unstimulated CD8+ T cells sorted from spleen or lymph node cells, obtained before intestinal transplant. These receptors were taken from a human donor who received an intestinal transplant.

The chain uses TRBV9 and TRBJ2-7, with 7 bases matching TRBD1. The CDR3 contains 17 residues. J was trimmed by 0 bases and V by 3 bases; bases with no gene match: 12. CDR1 is SGDLS and CDR2 is YYNGEE in the germline V gene. CDR3 amino acids: CASSANPGQPLSYEQYF. CDR3 coding DNA: TGTGCCAGCAGCGCCAACCCGGGACAGCCCCTCTCCTACGAGCAGTACTTC.

The CDR3 DNA is TGCAGCGAAAGAGCGGATACGCAGTATTTT. Encoded protein: CSERADTQYF. The chain couples TRBV29-1 to TRBJ2-3, with no clear D. There are 10 residues in the CDR3. Germline V gene data show CDR1 as SQVTM and CDR2 as ANQGSEA. Trimming removed 7 bases at V and 6 bases at J, with 8 bases between.

This rearrangement joins TRBV7-2 to TRBJ2-7; 9 bases line up with TRBD2. The CDR3 is made up of 13 amino acids. Germline CDR1 reads SGHTA; CDR2 reads FQGNSA. After removal of 6 bases from V and 5 bases from J, the junction contained 5 bases not matched to a gene. The CDR3 DNA reads as TGTGCCAGCAGTCTAGCGGGGACCGACGAGCAGTACTTC. Its translation is CASSLAGTDEQYF.